The entry that follows covers one T cell receptor (beta chain) sequence. The source of the sample is a study of blood T cell repertoires in COVID-19. Overall study: Specimens from acute and convalescent COVID-19 originated in the United States, Italy and Spain. Sample material is recorded as cDNA or gDNA derived from T cells, B-cell-depleted T cells, or PBMCs.

Per the original methods: Reference gene primer amplification in the assay estimated nucleated cell counts. Generated by immunoSEQ multiplex PCR, the TCRdb table keeps only in-frame clones and is missing some. V and J calls and clone size are as listed in that table; D and trimming were resolved from the DNA. In the table there are some 150,000 clones, 75% to 85% of which are singletons. Germline CDR1 is MNHEY and CDR2 is SMNVEV (reference sequence). This CDR3 contains 17 residues. V was pared by 5 bases and J by 1 base, with 14 bases of the junction left unmatched. Material: peripheral blood. The V gene is TRBV27, the J gene TRBJ2-7; 7 bases map to TRBD2. The sequence came from a man in his fifties or sixties with active or convalescent COVID-19. This chain's CDR3 is CASSILTPTSASYEQYF. The CDR3 DNA reads as TGTGCCAGCAGTATCCTCACACCCACTAGCGCTTCCTACGAGCAGTACTTC.